The 21 T cell receptor beta chains presented below share a single source sample, sequenced in a study of OX40 agonist ivuxolimab in advanced cancers. Library preparation was by the immunoSEQ multiplex PCR assay. TCRdb re-hosts the immuneACCESS table, in-frame sequences only. Its copies lack some clones; in the studies checked, an unresolved V gene accounts for under half of them, and the cause for the rest is not known. In all, the sample holds fewer than 25,000 clones, and approximately 86% of those were seen once. About a fifth of the sample lies in the top ten. Material: CD4+ or CD8+ T cells sorted from blood, obtained in a trial of the OX40 agonist ivuxolimab. Receptors were obtained from an adult with an advanced solid tumor such as melanoma, head and neck, liver or kidney cancer.

The chain joins TRBV4-1 to TRBJ1-1; 8 bases fit TRBD1. From germline, CDR1 is MGHRA and CDR2 YSYEKL. V lost 3 bases, J lost 4 bases, and 13 bases stayed unmatched. The CDR3 contains 17 residues. The CDR3 DNA reads as TGCGCCAGCAGCCACCCGGACAGGGAAGAATTTCGCACTGAAGCTTTCTTT. Amino acids: CASSHPDREEFRTEAFF.

This clone was detected once. The rearrangement joins TRBV2 to TRBJ2-2; 7 bases line up with TRBD1. Germline values: CDR1 SNHLY, CDR2 FYNNEI. Germline trimming cut 8 bases from V and 1 base from J; bases unmatched to any gene: 4. The CDR3 runs to 14 residues. CDR3 DNA: TGTGCCAGCCGACAGGGTTGGAACACCGGGGAGCTGTTTTTT. Its protein product is CASRQGWNTGELFF.

The genes are TRBV5-1 and TRBJ2-5; 8 nucleotides agree with TRBD2. V gave up 4 bases and J gave up 5 bases; unmatched junction bases: 10. The CDR3 runs 15 residues. Per the germline V gene, CDR1 is SGHRS and CDR2 is YFSETQ. The CDR3 protein is CASSPSAGGVETQYF. CDR3 DNA: TGCGCCAGCAGCCCATCCGCGGGAGGAGTGGAGACCCAGTACTTC.

The chain is built from TRBV10-3 and TRBJ1-4, with 10 bases fitting TRBD1. Looked up from germline, CDR1 is ENHRY and CDR2 is SYGVKD. Trimming removed 3 bases from V and 5 bases from J; junction bases left unmatched: 9. The CDR3 loop spans 17 amino acids. CDR3 in DNA: TGTGCCATCAGTGAAAGCCGGGACAGGGGAAAGAATGAAAAACTGTTTTTT. Translating gives CAISESRDRGKNEKLFF.

The chain carries TRBV13 and TRBJ2-7, with D maybe TRBD1 (5 bases). Germline CDR1 and CDR2: PRHDT and FYEKMQ (reference sequence). This CDR3 comprises 14 residues. Trimming cost V 5 bases and J 1 base, with 12 bases left between them. The CDR3 protein is CASSLWGSSYEQYF. The CDR3 DNA follows: TGTGCCAGCAGCCTGTGGGGCAGTTCCTACGAGCAGTACTTC.

The V gene is TRBV5-6, the J gene TRBJ2-7, with D possibly matching TRBD1 (6 bases). The CDR3 runs to 11 residues. Trimming pared 3 bases from V and 6 bases from J, leaving 7 bases between. Germline V gene data show CDR1 as SGHDT and CDR2 as YYEEEE. CDR3 protein: CASSSGVEQYF. The CDR3 region has the DNA TGTGCCAGCAGCTCAGGGGTCGAGCAGTACTTC. Filled out from reference TRBV5-6 and TRBJ2-7, the complete variable domain reads DAGVTQSPTHLIKTRGQQVTLRCSPKSGHDTVSWYQQALGQGPQFIFQYYEEEERQRGNFPDRFSGHQFPNYSSELNVNALLLGDSALYLCASSSGVEQYFGPGTRLTVT.

The rearrangement links TRBV7-9 to TRBJ2-1; D not certain. Trimming took 2 bases from V and 5 from J, leaving 19 bases between them. The CDR3 extends over 17 amino acids. Per the germline V gene, CDR1 is SEHNR and CDR2 is FQNEAQ (reference sequence). CDR3 DNA sequence: TGTGCCAGCAGCTTAAGGCCTCTAGGACCCCAGAACAATGAGCAGTTCTTC. This sequence encodes CASSLRPLGPQNNEQFF.

The chain couples TRBV6-1 to TRBJ1-2, with D possibly matching TRBD1 (5 bases). The germline V gene has CDR1 MNHNS and CDR2 SASEGT. V shed 1 base and J shed 4 bases, with 13 bases lying between them. CDR3 size: 15 residues. The CDR3: CASSEERTPIYGYTF. DNA for the CDR3: TGTGCCAGCAGTGAAGAGAGGACACCGATCTATGGCTACACCTTC.

This rearrangement joins TRBV4-1 to TRBJ2-7, with TRBD2 identical over 9 bases. The CDR3 length is 17 residues. Germline V gives CDR1 MGHRA, CDR2 YSYEKL. J lost 0 bases, V lost 0 bases, and 6 bases had no gene match. DNA of the CDR3: TGCGCCAGCAGCCAAGAGGGTAGCGGGAGCCTCTCCTACGAGCAGTACTTC. The encoded protein is CASSQEGSGSLSYEQYF.

A few counts support this clone. The chain uses TRBV2 and TRBJ1-2; the match to TRBD1 covers 9 bases. Trimming removed 9 bases from V and 4 bases from J; junction bases left unmatched: 12. CDR3 length: 15 residues. The germline CDR1 and CDR2 sequences are SNHLY and FYNNEI. The CDR3 loop reads CASLPAGTGSYGYTF. CDR3 bases: TGTGCCAGTCTACCCGCCGGGACAGGGTCCTATGGCTACACCTTC.

The chain links TRBV21-1 to TRBJ1-2. TRBV21-1 is marked as a pseudogene. The CDR3 sequence is 11 residues long. The CDR3 reads CASEDGDGYTF. The CDR3 DNA follows: TGTGCCAGCGAGGACGGGGATGGCTACACCTTC.

The V and J genes are TRBV4-1 and TRBJ2-7; D is unclear. Germline values: CDR1 MGHRA, CDR2 YSYEKL. V was clipped by 0 bases and J by 3 bases, with 12 bases between them. The CDR3 runs 15 residues. CDR3 DNA: TGCGCCAGCAGCCAAGAATTAGGGCTTAACTACGAGCAGTACTTC. The encoded protein is CASSQELGLNYEQYF.

CDR3: CASSHGTGNTEAFF. CDR3 bases: TGCGCCAGCAGCCACGGGACGGGGAACACTGAAGCTTTCTTT. The chain employs TRBV5-1 and TRBJ1-1, with a tentative D call TRBD1 (5 bases). V was clipped by 4 bases and J by 1 base, with 11 bases between them. From germline, CDR1 is SGHRS and CDR2 YFSETQ. This CDR3 has 14 residues.

Notes on this clone: Sequence at one end of the junction differs from germline and may be a read error. The chain couples TRBV5-1 to TRBJ1-1; D may be TRBD1 (5 bases). The CDR3 sequence is 13 residues long. The germline CDR1 and CDR2 sequences are SGHRS and YFSETQ. The CDR3 is CTSSLGPGYEAFF. Here the CDR3 DNA reads TGCACCAGCAGCTTGGGGCCAGGGTATGAAGCTTTCTTT.

The chain has TRBV4-2 and TRBJ2-5; 11 bases fit TRBD2. Near its end, the DNA agrees better with TRBJ2-7, so the J call may be wrong. The V gene's germline CDR1 is LGHNA and CDR2 YNFKEQ. The CDR3 has 15 amino acids. The CDR3 coding sequence is TGTGCCAGCAGCCCCACACTAGCGGGGGCCTACGAGCAGTACTTC. Translated: CASSPTLAGAYEQYF.

The rearrangement links TRBV30 to TRBJ1-3; 8 bases map to TRBD1. J lost 0 bases, V lost 5 bases, and 9 bases had no gene match. Looked up from germline, CDR1 is GTSNPN and CDR2 is SVGIG (reference sequence). The CDR3 length is 16 residues. DNA for the CDR3: TGTGCCTGGGACAGGGGCCCGATAAACTCTGGAAACACCATATATTTT. This gives the protein CAWDRGPINSGNTIYF.

The chain joins TRBV7-9 to TRBJ2-7, with D unclear. The CDR3 spans 13 residues. Germline lookup yields CDR1 SEHNR and CDR2 FQNEAQ (reference sequence). V was trimmed by 5 bases and J by 0 bases, leaving 8 bases between them. The CDR3 loop is CASSQDFSYEQYF. The CDR3 region has the DNA TGTGCCAGCAGCCAAGACTTCTCCTACGAGCAGTACTTC. The whole variable domain, remainder taken from reference TRBV7-9 and TRBJ2-7, is DTGVSQNPRHKITKRGQNVTFRCDPISEHNRLYWYRQTLGQGPEFLTYFQNEAQLEKSRLLSDRFSAERPKGSFSTLEIQRTEQGDSAMYLCASSQDFSYEQYFGPGTRLTVT.

The chain employs TRBV5-1 and TRBJ2-3, with D tentatively TRBD2 (7 bases). V was cut by 4 bases and J by 6 bases, with 18 bases left in between. The CDR3 is made up of 15 amino acids. CDR1 SGHRS and CDR2 YFSETQ come from the germline V gene. CDR3: CASSPTERGADTQYF. CDR3 DNA sequence: TGCGCCAGCAGCCCAACTGAACGGGGGGCGGATACGCAGTATTTT.

A single count supports this clone. The chain is built from TRBV19 and TRBJ2-2; D may be TRBD2 (5 bases). Germline CDR1 LNHDA, CDR2 SQIVND (reference sequence). The CDR3 is 16 amino acids. The V gene lost 2 bases and the J gene lost 6 bases, with 16 bases spanning the gap. CDR3 bases: TGTGCCAGTAGTATAAGCGGCCCCGCGTCCCCCGGGGAGCTGTTTTTT. Protein sequence: CASSISGPASPGELFF.

The chain couples TRBV6-5 to TRBJ2-5; weak D call: TRBD1 (6 bases). The CDR3 covers 14 residues. Germline V gene sequence: CDR1 MNHEY, CDR2 SVGAGI. Between the trimmed V and J ends, which lost 2 bases and 7 bases, there was a span of 14 bases. The CDR3 is CASSYGQRSGTQYF. CDR3 DNA sequence: TGTGCCAGCAGTTACGGACAGCGATCTGGGACCCAGTACTTC.

This chain links TRBV5-1 with TRBJ2-1; D remains unclear. The ends were cut back, 0 bases at V and 6 bases at J, with 7 bases in the middle. Germline loops: CDR1 SGHRS, CDR2 YFSETQ. The CDR3 runs 13 residues. The CDR3 reads CASSLVGGNEQFF. Here the CDR3 DNA reads TGCGCCAGCAGCTTGGTGGGTGGCAATGAGCAGTTCTTC.